The rows below give T cell receptor beta chains drawn from one sample of a study of identical twins. TCRdb fed the 5' RACE reads into MiXCR, producing one record per CDR3 protein. In the table there are approximately 890,000 distinct CDR3 sequences, approximately 13% of which are singletons. The data were also submitted as part of a second study, on yellow fever vaccine responses in identical twins.

The sample consisted of PBMCs. The receptors come from a woman younger than 30 in good health. Both conserved end residues are part of each CDR3. Each record gives: J gene, D gene, V gene, clone size, CDR3 DNA, CDR3 protein. The D gene is left open where the match is weak. Only some rows state a clone size, as once, few, many or a class for expanded clones.

>TRBJ2-7|TRBD2|TRBV20-1|NA
TGCAGTGCTAGAGGGACTAGCGGCAGGCCCCCGTACTTC
CSARGTSGRPPYF
>TRBJ2-7|NA|TRBV24-1|NA
TGTGCCACCAGTGAAAGCGGGCATGGCTACGAGCAGTACTTC
CATSESGHGYEQYF
>TRBJ2-5|TRBD2|TRBV3-1|NA
TGTGCCAGCAGCCAGGGACTAGTGATCCAAGAGACCCAGTACTTC
CASSQGLVIQETQYF
>TRBJ2-1|NA|TRBV18|few
TGTGCCAGCTCACCACCCACGGGACTTTCCTACAATGAGCAGTTCTTC
CASSPPTGLSYNEQFF
>TRBJ2-2|NA|TRBV20-1|NA
TGCAGTGCTAGAGATGGAGCGAACACCGGGGAGCTGTTTTTT
CSARDGANTGELFF
>TRBJ2-5|NA|TRBV7-2|NA
TGTGCCAGCAGTCCATCATGGACAGTGATCCAAGAGACCCAGTACTTC
CASSPSWTVIQETQYF
>TRBJ2-3|TRBD2|TRBV27|NA
TGTGCCAGCAGTTTAACCCGACTAGCGGGAGGGCCACCAGATACGCAGTATTTT
CASSLTRLAGGPPDTQYF
>TRBJ1-1|NA|TRBV6-1|many
TGTGCCAGCAGACTAGGACTCTCTGAAGCTTTCTTT
CASRLGLSEAFF
>TRBJ2-2|NA|TRBV6-5|NA
TGTGCCAGCAGTTACTCGGAGACGGACCCGGCCGGGGAGCTGTTTTTT
CASSYSETDPAGELFF
>TRBJ1-2|NA|TRBV11-2|few
TGTGCCAGCAGCCCACCGGCGGGCTATGGCTACACCTTC
CASSPPAGYGYTF
>TRBJ2-5|NA|TRBV13|few
TGTGCCAGCAGCTTAGGTCCGAAAGGGGAGACCCAGTACTTC
CASSLGPKGETQYF
>TRBJ2-1|TRBD2|TRBV29-1|few
TGCAGCGTTGAAGTCCTGGGTGGTAGCGGGTACTACAATGAGCAGTTCTTC
CSVEVLGGSGYYNEQFF
>TRBJ2-1|NA|TRBV5-1|many
TGCGCCAGCAGCTTTGAGCGGATCGTCTCCTACAATGAGCAGTTCTTC
CASSFERIVSYNEQFF
>TRBJ2-5|NA|TRBV12-3/TRBV12-4|few
TGTGCCAGCAGTTTAACCGGGAACGCGGGGACCCAGTACTTC
CASSLTGNAGTQYF
>TRBJ2-5|NA|TRBV12-3/TRBV12-4|many
TGTGCCAGCACAACGGACCCCGGGTGGGGGACCCAGTACTTC
CASTTDPGWGTQYF
>TRBJ2-2|TRBD2|TRBV4-1|NA
TGCGCCAGCAGCCAAGAAGTTTTGGCTAGCGGGAGGGCCTCGTATGCCGGGGAGCTGTTTTTT
CASSQEVLASGRASYAGELFF
>TRBJ2-5|NA|TRBV10-3|few
TGTGCCATCAGTGATTCTAGCCGGTACCAAGAGACCCAGTACTTC
CAISDSSRYQETQYF
>TRBJ2-1|TRBD2|TRBV29-1|NA
TGCAGCGTTGAAATCGCTAGCGGGGGACGGATTGAGCAGTTCTTC
CSVEIASGGRIEQFF
>TRBJ2-5|TRBD2|TRBV3-1|NA
TGTGCCAGCAGCCAAGATAGGCTAGCGGGGACCCAAGAGACCCAGTACTTC
CASSQDRLAGTQETQYF
>TRBJ2-1|TRBD1|TRBV28|many
TGTGCCAGCAGTTTAGCCCCGGGACAGGGTTTGAATGAGCAGTTCTTC
CASSLAPGQGLNEQFF
>TRBJ2-1|TRBD2|TRBV28|many
TGTGCCAGCACGGCGGGGGTTGAGCAGTTCTTC
CASTAGVEQFF
>TRBJ2-1|NA|TRBV10-3|NA
TGTGCCACCACTGGGGGTGGTGAGCAGTTCTTC
CATTGGGEQFF
>TRBJ1-1|NA|TRBV3-1|many
TGTGCCAGCAGCCAAGAAATCAGTATGAACACTGAAGCTTTCTTT
CASSQEISMNTEAFF
>TRBJ2-2|TRBD1|TRBV15|NA
TGTGCCACCAGCAGATCCAAGCCGGACAGGGGAGCCACCGGGGAGCTGTTTTTT
CATSRSKPDRGATGELFF
>TRBJ1-4|TRBD1|TRBV29-1|NA
TGCAGCGTTGTCGACAGGGGGTCGTTTGGAACTAATGAAAAACTGTTTTTT
CSVVDRGSFGTNEKLFF
>TRBJ2-1|NA|TRBV29-1|NA
TGCAGCGTTGGGCCGCGACCCTACAATGAGCAGTTCTTC
CSVGPRPYNEQFF
>TRBJ2-1|NA|TRBV12-3/TRBV12-4|many
TGTGCCAGCAGGCGGGACCTCGATGAGCAGTTCTTC
CASRRDLDEQFF
>TRBJ2-7|NA|TRBV12-3/TRBV12-4|few
TGTGCCAGCAGTTTAGGCGGGAAAGGCTACGAGCAGTACTTC
CASSLGGKGYEQYF
>TRBJ1-1|TRBD1|TRBV12-3/TRBV12-4|few
TGTGCCAGCATCAGGGACAGGGGAGGTACTGAAGCTTTCTTT
CASIRDRGGTEAFF
>TRBJ2-3|NA|TRBV5-1|few
TGCGCCAGCAGCTTGACGGACCATCCTACCAACACAGATACGCAGTATTTT
CASSLTDHPTNTDTQYF
>TRBJ2-1|NA|TRBV7-9|many
TGTGCCAGCAGCTCTAACAGCGAACCCTACAATGAGCAGTTCTTC
CASSSNSEPYNEQFF
>TRBJ2-3|NA|TRBV12-3/TRBV12-4|NA
TGTGCCAGCAGTTGGGCGGTAGGCACAGATACGCAGTATTTT
CASSWAVGTDTQYF
>TRBJ2-5|TRBD2|TRBV3-1|few
TGTGCCAGCAGCCACAGACTAGCGGGGAGTAAAGAGACCCAGTACTTC
CASSHRLAGSKETQYF
>TRBJ1-1|TRBD1|TRBV20-1|many
TGCAGTGCTAGAACCGGGACAGGGGATACTGAAGCTTTCTTT
CSARTGTGDTEAFF
>TRBJ1-4|TRBD1|TRBV6-1|few
TGTGCCAGCAGGGACAGGACAGGGTTCGGTGAAAAACTGTTTTTT
CASRDRTGFGEKLFF